The 8 T cell receptor beta chains reported below all come from one sample, sequenced in a study of CD8+ T cells in alopecia areata. Once RNA had been extracted, it was reverse transcribed into cDNA to act as the sequencing template. Method: immunoSEQ multiplex PCR; TCRdb's copy keeps in-frame clones and lacks some. This sample comprises around 290,000 clones, none seen once only. Sorting used CD4, CD8alpha, NKG2D, NKG2ACE and other markers on pooled cutaneous lymph node cells. Sequences were obtained from CD4+ T cells sorted from a lymph node. Receptors originate from a C3H/HeJ mouse with alopecia areata. For this strain, the MHC haplotype corresponds to H2-k.

This clone has a count of ten or more. Each gene name is a mouse one. The CDR3 goes on 4 residues after the read ends, and that part is filled in from the germline J gene. The chain links TRBV13-1 to TRBJ2-2; 9 bases line up with TRBD1. Germline CDR1 is NSHNY and CDR2 is SYGAGN. CDR3 length equals 15 residues. The V segment lost 3 bases and the J segment 1 base; nucleotides outside the gene matches: 1. The CDR3 DNA, read in part, is TGTGCCAGCAGTGGGGACAGGGTAAACACCGGG. Translated, it gives CASSGDRVNTG. The entire CDR3 protein is CASSGDRVNTGQLYF.

This clone was seen only a few times. Gene names are the mouse ones. The DNA read from the CDR3 is TGTGCCAGCAGTTTAGGGGACAGGGGCGCT. Amino acids: CASSLGDRGA. The entire CDR3 sequence reads CASSLGDRGAEQFF. The rearrangement uses TRBV14 and TRBJ2-1; TRBD1 aligns across 10 bases. The read terminates 4 residues before the CDR3 end, so the remaining end is supplied by the germline J gene. This CDR3 comprises 14 residues. Germline lookup yields CDR1 SGHDT and CDR2 FRDEAV.

In the case of this clone: Genes and germline are mouse. The CDR3 goes on 4 residues after the read ends, and that part is filled in from the germline J gene. This specimen includes other DNA sequences encoding the same CDR3. The genes are TRBV13-3 and TRBJ1-1; TRBD1 matches at 11 bases. The CDR3 sequence is 13 residues long. CDR1 NNHDY and CDR2 SYVADS come from the germline V gene. Here the CDR3 reads CASSPDRGREVFF. The covered CDR3 bases are TGTGCCAGCAGTCCGGACAGGGGGCGA.

Many counts were recorded for this clone. Gene names and germline refer to mouse. The covered CDR3 bases are TGCACCTGCAGTGCCGACTGGGGGACTAGTGCAGAA. As protein: CTCSADWGTSAE. The full CDR3 reads CTCSADWGTSAETLYF. J is TRBJ2-3 and V is TRBV1; 9 positions match TRBD2. The read halts 4 residues ahead of the CDR3 end, with the missing end drawn from the germline J gene. CDR1 and CDR2 from the germline V gene are NSQYPW and LRSPGD (reference sequence). V shed 3 bases and J 0 bases; nucleotides not matched to a gene: 4. This CDR3 region has 16 residues.

Comment on this clone: Genes and germline come from the mouse. The observed sequence ends 4 residues before the CDR3 terminus, with the missing tail filled in from the germline J gene. The rearrangement uses TRBV17 and TRBJ2-2, with D tentatively TRBD1 (5 bases). Per germline, CDR1 MNHDT and CDR2 YYDKIL. CDR3 length: 16 amino acids. V was trimmed by 0 bases and J by 2 bases, leaving 10 bases between them. CDR3 bases read: TGTGCTAGCAGTAGAGAATGGACACTTAACACCGGG. It translates to CASSREWTLNTG. The full CDR3 reads CASSREWTLNTGQLYF.

A note on this clone: The listed genes are named as in mouse. The read finishes 4 residues shy of the CDR3 end, and the germline J gene is used to complete it. Other DNA sequences in this specimen translate into the identical CDR3. The J gene is TRBJ1-2, the V gene TRBV31, with TRBD1 matching over 10 bases. The CDR3 has 14 residues. The germline CDR1 and CDR2 sequences are GKSSPN and SITVG. V trimming: 1 base; J trimming: 2 bases; junction bases outside the gene matches: 1. CDR3 DNA (partial): TGTGCCTGGAGTCCGGGACAGGGGAACTCC. Translating it yields CAWSPGQGNS. The CDR3 reads in full as CAWSPGQGNSDYTF. The complete variable domain, with remaining parts taken from reference TRBV31 and TRBJ1-2, reads AQTIHQWPVAEIKAVGSPLSLGCTIKGKSSPNLYWYWQATGGTLQQLFYSITVGQVESVVQLNLSASRPKDDQFILSTEKLLLSHSGFYLCAWSPGQGNSDYTFGSGTRLLVI.

A remark on this clone: Mouse names are used for the genes. The read ends 4 residues before the CDR3 terminus; that terminus is restored from the germline J gene. The chain recombines TRBV26 with TRBJ2-1; 9 nucleotides align to TRBD1. J lost 0 bases, V lost 4 bases, and 10 bases had no gene match. CDR3 length equals 18 residues. The germline CDR1 and CDR2 sequences are KGHPV and FQNQEV (reference sequence). The CDR3 loop is CASSQSRDRALNYAEQFF. The covered CDR3 bases are TGTGCCAGCAGTCAGTCCCGGGACAGGGCGCTTAACTATGCT.

Only a few counts were recorded for this clone. The gene names here belong to mouse. Sequencing ends 4 residues short of the CDR3 end; the germline J gene provides the rest. The J gene is TRBJ2-2, the V gene TRBV13-1, with TRBD1 as a possible D gene (5 bases). Germline CDR1 reads NSHNY; CDR2 reads SYGAGN. V lost 2 bases and J lost 2, with 7 bases in between. This CDR3 has 14 amino acids. CDR3 bases read: TGTGCCAGCAGTGAAGGGGTTAACACCGGG. It codes for CASSEGVNTG. The entire CDR3 protein reads CASSEGVNTGQLYF.